The 18 T cell receptor beta chains reported below all come from one sample, sequenced in a study of shared clonotypes between healthy human individuals. Method: immunoSEQ multiplex PCR; TCRdb's copy keeps in-frame clones and lacks some. The sample lists fewer than 3 million clones; 80% to 95% were seen once. Sequences were obtained from naive CD4+ T cells from PBMCs. Subset reported: CD45RA+ positively selected. These receptors all come from a man aged 18 to 30 in good health. Some clones in this sample may be carry-over from other donors' samples.

The chain links TRBV9 to TRBJ2-7, with D uncertain. Germline V gives CDR1 SGDLS, CDR2 YYNGEE. Between the trimmed V and J ends, which lost 0 bases and 5 bases, there was a span of 9 bases. The CDR3 is 13 residues long. The DNA of the CDR3 is TGTGCCAGCAGCGTAGGCAGGTTGGACGAGCAGTACTTC. Translating it yields CASSVGRLDEQYF.

Comment on this clone: This CDR3 is also generated by other DNA sequences in the sample. The rearrangement uses TRBV6-5 and TRBJ2-7; 9 bases fit TRBD1. Germline CDR1 MNHEY, CDR2 SVGAGI. The CDR3 extends over 15 amino acids. Trimming cost V 0 bases and J 2 bases; bases outside gene matches: 2. The chain's CDR3 is CASSYSGQGAYEQYF. The CDR3 DNA sequence: TGTGCCAGCAGTTACTCGGGACAGGGCGCCTACGAGCAGTACTTC.

V gene TRBV4-2 combines with J gene TRBJ2-1; 12 positions match TRBD1. The CDR3 sequence is 16 residues long. V shed 2 bases and J 4 bases; nucleotides not matched to a gene: 3. The germline CDR1 and CDR2 sequences are LGHNA and YNFKEQ. The CDR3 DNA reads as TGTGCCAGCAGCCAAAGGGACAGGGGGCCTTACAATGAGCAGTTCTTC. Amino acid sequence: CASSQRDRGPYNEQFF.

This chain's CDR3 is CASKSGTPGKLFF. Here the CDR3 DNA reads TGTGCCAGCAAATCCGGGACCCCTGGAAAACTGTTTTTT. The chain combines TRBV27 with TRBJ1-4; TRBD1 is a possible D gene (5 bases). The germline V gene has CDR1 MNHEY and CDR2 SMNVEV (reference sequence). Trimming removed 7 bases from V and 10 bases from J, with 16 bases in between. This CDR3 comprises 13 residues.

The rearrangement uses TRBV7-7 and TRBJ1-4; tentatively, D is TRBD1 (5 bases). CDR1 SSHAT and CDR2 FNYEAQ come from the germline V gene (reference sequence). The CDR3 has 13 residues. With 8 bases removed from V and 2 bases from J, the gap between germline ends came to 9 bases. The CDR3 coding sequence is TGTGCCAGCTCCCGGGGGACTAATGAAAAACTGTTTTTT. Its protein product is CASSRGTNEKLFF.

The chain has TRBV13 and TRBJ2-2, with 8 bases lining up with TRBD1. The V gene's germline CDR1 is PRHDT and CDR2 FYEKMQ (reference sequence). Trimming cost V 4 bases and J 3 bases; bases outside gene matches: 7. This CDR3 has 16 residues. The CDR3 spells CASSSSDRGYTGELFF. The CDR3 nucleotides are TGTGCCAGCAGCTCCTCTGACAGGGGATACACCGGGGAGCTGTTTTTT.

The chain is built from TRBV29-1 and TRBJ1-2, with TRBD1 as a possible D gene (6 bases). Germline CDR1 and CDR2: SQVTM and ANQGSEA. Deletions cut 8 bases from V and 8 bases from J, with 15 bases between. The CDR3 spans 11 residues. DNA for the CDR3: TGCAGCCTCTGGGGGGGGCACGGCTACACCTTC. Amino acids: CSLWGGHGYTF.

The chain has TRBV6-6 and TRBJ2-1, with 10 bases lining up with TRBD2. Looked up from germline, CDR1 is MNHNY and CDR2 is SVGAGI (reference sequence). The length of the CDR3 is 16 residues. V dropped 4 bases and J dropped 7; count of bases not matched to a gene: 10. CDR3 protein: CASSSSGRGGGNEQFF. CDR3 sequence (DNA): TGTGCCAGCAGTTCCAGCGGGAGGGGAGGGGGGAATGAGCAGTTCTTC.

The sample holds a few counts of this clone. The V call is TRBV30, the J call TRBJ1-1; perhaps TRBD1 as D (6 bases). The CDR3 length is 14 residues. Germline CDR1 GTSNPN, CDR2 SVGIG (reference sequence). V was shortened by 4 bases and J by 0 bases, with 12 bases between the two germline ends. Here the CDR3 DNA reads TGTGCCTGGACCTTGACAGGCTTGAACACTGAAGCTTTCTTT. This translates into CAWTLTGLNTEAFF.

The gene calls are TRBV7-2 and TRBJ2-2; 9 bases match TRBD2. Germline V CDR1 and CDR2: SGHTA, FQGNSA. Trimming took 4 bases from V and 3 from J; bases not matched to a gene: 12. The CDR3 is 18 amino acids. CDR3 coding DNA: TGTGCCAGCAGCTCCGAGGTAGCGGGAGATTCTGACACCGGGGAGCTGTTTTTT. Translation gives CASSSEVAGDSDTGELFF.

The chain links TRBV11-3 to TRBJ2-7; D is tentatively TRBD1 or TRBD2 (6 bases each). This CDR3 is built from 15 residues. Per the germline V gene, CDR1 is SGHNT and CDR2 is YENEEA. Trimming removed 1 base at V and 2 bases at J, with 12 bases between. CDR3 nucleotide sequence: TGTGCCAGCAGCTTAGCGTCGGGGGCGACCTACGAGCAGTACTTC. It specifies CASSLASGATYEQYF.

This clone has a single count. Other DNA sequences within the sample encode an identical CDR3. The chain recombines TRBV18 with TRBJ1-5; 7 bases map to TRBD1. This CDR3 comprises 14 residues. The ends lost 1 base at V and 6 bases at J; junction bases unmatched: 3. Germline CDR1 reads KGHSH; CDR2 reads LQKENI. CDR3 nucleotides: TGTGCCAGCTCACCACGGCAGGGGGGTCAGCCCCAGCATTTT. Translated: CASSPRQGGQPQHF.

The chain combines TRBV5-1 with TRBJ2-4, with D unresolved. CDR3 length: 15 residues. Trimming cost V 1 base and J 0 bases, with 8 bases left between them. CDR1 is SGHRS and CDR2 is YFSETQ in the germline V gene. The CDR3 DNA reads TGCGCCAGCAGCTTGACAGTCACAGCCAAAAACATTCAGTACTTC. This encodes CASSLTVTAKNIQYF.

This chain joins TRBV27 and TRBJ1-1; tentative D call: TRBD1 (6 bases). This CDR3 contains 13 residues. Trimming took off 3 bases at V and 5 bases at J, with 10 bases between the two ends. Germline CDR1 reads MNHEY; CDR2 reads SMNVEV (reference sequence). The CDR3 region is CASSFGDRTEAFF. The DNA of the CDR3 is TGTGCCAGCAGTTTTGGAGACAGGACTGAAGCTTTCTTT.

On this clone: Other nucleotide sequences in the sample specify the same CDR3. The chain employs TRBV5-4 and TRBJ2-3, with a weak D call TRBD1 (5 bases). Deletions cut 4 bases from V and 0 bases from J, with 9 bases between. In germline, CDR1 is SGHNT, CDR2 YYREEE (reference sequence). CDR3 size: 14 residues. The chain's CDR3 is CASSPDSSTDTQYF. The DNA of the CDR3 is TGTGCCAGCAGCCCTGACAGCAGCACAGATACGCAGTATTTT.

V and J are TRBV27 and TRBJ2-1, with 7 bases lining up with TRBD2. CDR1 and CDR2 (germline): MNHEY, SMNVEV (reference sequence). With V trimmed by 2 bases and J by 5 bases, 6 bases remained unmatched. CDR3 length: 15 amino acids. CDR3 sequence: CASSLPGGRNNEQFF. The CDR3 region has the DNA TGTGCCAGCAGTTTACCGGGAGGACGAAACAATGAGCAGTTCTTC.

CDR3 in DNA: TGTGCCAGCAGCTTAGACCCAATGCCTACTGTGGGCTATGGCTACACCTTC. This codes for CASSLDPMPTVGYGYTF. This chain joins TRBV7-2 and TRBJ1-2; D is unresolved. Germline assignment: CDR1 SGHTA and CDR2 FQGNSA. Trimming cost V 1 base and J 4 bases, with 19 bases left between them. The CDR3 runs to 17 residues.

The V gene is TRBV7-3, the J gene TRBJ1-1; the D gene is possibly TRBD1 (6 bases). The CDR3 is 15 amino acids. The germline CDR1 and CDR2 sequences are SGHTA and FQGTGA. V lost 6 bases, J lost 1 base, and 15 bases lay in between. The CDR3 nucleotides read TGTGCCAGCAGTCAGGCGGCAGGGGCGAACACTGAAGCTTTCTTT. Protein sequence: CASSQAAGANTEAFF.